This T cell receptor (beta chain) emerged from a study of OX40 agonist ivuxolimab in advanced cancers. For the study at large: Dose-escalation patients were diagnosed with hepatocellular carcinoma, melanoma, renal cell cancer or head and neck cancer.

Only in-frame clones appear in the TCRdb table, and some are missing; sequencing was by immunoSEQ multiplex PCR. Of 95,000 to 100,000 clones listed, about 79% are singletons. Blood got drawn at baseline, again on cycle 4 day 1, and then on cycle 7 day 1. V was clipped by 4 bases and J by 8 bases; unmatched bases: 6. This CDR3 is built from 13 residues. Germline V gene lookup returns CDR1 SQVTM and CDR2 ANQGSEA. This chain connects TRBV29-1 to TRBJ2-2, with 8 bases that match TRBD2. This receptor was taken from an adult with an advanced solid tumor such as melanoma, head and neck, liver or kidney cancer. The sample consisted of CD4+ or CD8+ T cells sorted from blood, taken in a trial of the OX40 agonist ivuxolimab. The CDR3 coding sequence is TGCAGCGTTGTGGTTGGCGGGAGGGGGGAGCTGTTTTTT. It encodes CSVVVGGRGELFF.